Below, 5 T cell receptor beta chains from the same sample are listed, as sequenced in a study of cytomegalovirus exposure and HLA in healthy donors. PCR involved 60 Vbeta and 13 Jbeta primers. Data came from immunoSEQ multiplex PCR; TCRdb stores just in-frame clones and leaves some out. The data contain fewer than 200,000 clones, approximately 71% of them seen just once; the ten biggest clones take up roughly 1.6%. Material: PBMCs. The receptor source for this set is a girl between 5 and 17 years old in good health and CMV-seronegative.

The chain employs TRBV4-1 and TRBJ1-6; TRBD1 agrees at 9 bases. This CDR3 has 16 amino acids. Trimming removed 6 bases from V and 6 bases from J; junction bases left unmatched: 9. Germline lookup yields CDR1 MGHRA and CDR2 YSYEKL. CDR3 in DNA: TGCGCCAGCAGTTCGGGGGAGGACAGGGGTAATTCACCCCTCCACTTT. Its translation is CASSSGEDRGNSPLHF.

This chain connects TRBV6-6 to TRBJ1-1; maybe TRBD1 (5 bases). The CDR3 totals 14 residues. The V end was cut by 6 bases, the J end by 5 bases, with 16 bases between. The germline gives CDR1 MNHNY, CDR2 SVGAGI (reference sequence). As DNA, the CDR3 is TGTGCCAGCAGCCATCCCGTGGGGGGGACTGAAGCTTTCTTT. Its translation: CASSHPVGGTEAFF.

J is TRBJ1-2 and V is TRBV5-1, with TRBD1 identical over 9 bases. The V segment lost 1 base and the J segment 3 bases; nucleotides outside the gene matches: 7. This CDR3 has 16 residues. Germline CDR1 SGHRS, CDR2 YFSETQ. The CDR3 here is CASSLTGGNLDYGYTF. The CDR3 nucleotides read TGCGCCAGCAGCTTGACAGGGGGCAATTTAGACTATGGCTACACCTTC.

V and J are TRBV7-2 and TRBJ1-1, with 11 nucleotides matching TRBD1. The germline V gene encodes CDR1 SGHTA and CDR2 FQGNSA. J lost 1 base, V lost 0 bases, and 7 bases had no gene match. This CDR3 has 18 residues. The chain's CDR3 is CASSLAPPGQGENTEAFF. The CDR3 bases are TGTGCCAGCAGCTTAGCCCCACCGGGACAGGGGGAGAACACTGAAGCTTTCTTT.

The chain couples TRBV18 to TRBJ1-2; D gene uncertain. Trimming left V 3 bases short and J 4 bases short, with 15 bases between. The CDR3 contains 15 residues. CDR1 is KGHSH and CDR2 is LQKENI in the germline V gene. CDR3 in DNA: TGTGCCAGCTCACCGCCCTCGGGTCAGACCTATGGCTACACCTTC. Residues: CASSPPSGQTYGYTF.